The clone carrying this T cell receptor beta chain was counted only a few times. Sequenced by immunoSEQ multiplex PCR; TCRdb stores in-frame clones only, minus some. The sample contains roughly 20,000 clones, roughly 73% of which appear only once. This sample stems from a study of sequential checkpoint blockade in melanoma. As for the study in general: TCRbeta immunosequencing was performed on DNA from roughly 90 pretreatment melanoma tumor samples.

Treatment meaning: randomized to nivolumab then ipilimumab (arm A) or the reverse (arm B). Germline CDR1 SGHNT, CDR2 YENEEA. V was pared by 5 bases and J by 2 bases, with 12 bases between. The CDR3 covers 15 residues. The source is a human donor with melanoma. This chain connects TRBV11-3 to TRBJ1-4, with D unclear. The material was tumor tissue (inferred from file names), obtained from a patient given nivolumab and ipilimumab in sequence. CDR3 coding DNA: TGTGCCAGCAGCCCAGATGGGTGGACTAATGAAAAACTGTTTTTT. It encodes CASSPDGWTNEKLFF.